These T cell receptor beta chains were read from a single sample in a study of tumor-infiltrating lymphocytes in localized non-small cell lung cancer. TCRdb's table, derived via immunoSEQ multiplex PCR, lists solely in-frame clones and lacks some. The sample records about 5,100 clones, roughly two thirds being singletons. Sequencing was carried out using lung tumor tissue. The receptors stem from a human donor with non-small cell lung cancer. Each CDR3 is given with its conserved first and last residue. The order of the fields is CDR3 length, J gene, clone size, V gene, D gene, CDR3 protein, CDR3 DNA. The D gene is left open where the match is weak. Clone size, where shown, is once, few, many, or a class for clones that have expanded.

>16|TRBJ1-5|.|TRBV19|.
CASSLEQGGSNQPQHF
TGTGCCAGTAGTCTTGAACAGGGTGGGAGCAATCAGCCCCAGCATTTT
>16|TRBJ2-2|.|TRBV7-9|TRBD1
CASSPRGRGQAGELFF
TGTGCCAGCAGCCCCAGGGGCAGGGGGCAAGCCGGGGAGCTGTTTTTT
>13|TRBJ1-2|.|TRBV6-1|.
CASIPTGTYGYTF
TGTGCCAGCATCCCCACAGGGACCTATGGCTACACCTTC
>16|TRBJ1-1|few|TRBV14|TRBD1
CASSQLLGQLNTEAFF
TGTGCCAGCAGCCAGCTCTTGGGACAGCTGAACACTGAAGCTTTCTTT
>14|TRBJ1-2|.|TRBV9|.
CASSVVTGPYGYTF
TGTGCCAGCAGCGTAGTAACAGGGCCATATGGCTACACCTTC
>16|TRBJ2-3|.|TRBV2|.
CASSEIETGTTDTQYF
TGTGCCAGCAGTGAAATTGAGACAGGTACCACAGATACGCAGTATTTT
>14|TRBJ1-1|.|TRBV4-3|TRBD1
CASSPNRGHTEAFF
TGCGCCAGCAGCCCTAACAGGGGTCACACTGAAGCTTTCTTT
>18|TRBJ2-1|.|TRBV7-2|TRBD2
CVSSRSVSSGNLRNEQFF
TGTGTCAGCAGCCGGTCGGTGTCTAGCGGAAATTTAAGGAATGAGCAGTTCTTC
>17|TRBJ2-3|.|TRBV9|TRBD2
CASSPSLASGRTDTQYF
TGTGCCAGCAGCCCATCACTGGCTAGCGGGAGGACAGATACGCAGTATTTT
>16|TRBJ1-1|.|TRBV7-9|.
CASSLGASDPGAEAFF
TGTGCCAGCAGCTTAGGGGCGTCGGACCCCGGGGCTGAAGCTTTCTTT
>14|TRBJ1-4|.|TRBV7-9|.
CASSLVGQREKLFF
TGTGCCAGCAGCTTAGTCGGACAAAGGGAAAAACTGTTTTTT
>16|TRBJ1-5|.|TRBV5-1|TRBD1
CASSLQGDGGNQPQHF
TGCGCCAGCAGCTTGCAGGGGGATGGCGGCAATCAGCCCCAGCATTTT
>16|TRBJ1-4|.|TRBV7-2|.
CASSLAHQGGNEKLFF
TGTGCCAGCAGCTTAGCCCACCAGGGCGGGAATGAAAAACTGTTTTTT